This TCR beta chain was recorded in a study of CD8 T cells in Susac syndrome. High-throughput TCR beta sequencing covered peripheral CD8+ and CD4+ T cells. The patients serving as multiple sclerosis controls were treatment-naive. They had stable or active relapsing-remitting disease and fulfilled revised McDonald criteria. RNA, at roughly 0.45 to 1 ug, was reverse transcribed with random hexamers. It was immunoSEQ multiplex PCR that amplified TCR beta CDR3 across 54 Vbeta and 13 Jbeta. TCRdb processed the immunoSEQ multiplex PCR reads anew with MiXCR; each CDR3 protein has one entry. There are just over 300,000 distinct CDR3 sequences in the sample; about 92% occur only once, and more than 0.06% lies in the top ten. With V trimmed by 0 bases and J by 2 bases, 11 bases remained unmatched. This CDR3 contains 18 residues. Germline-derived CDR1 and CDR2 are LGHNA and YNFKEQ.

The V call is TRBV4-2, the J call TRBJ1-1; 8 positions agree with TRBD1. This clonotype originated in a human donor with multiple sclerosis. Sequences were obtained from CD4+ T cells from PBMCs. The CDR3 here is CASSQDWDRPNFNTEAFF. DNA for the CDR3: TGTGCCAGCAGCCAAGACTGGGACAGGCCAAACTTTAACACTGAAGCTTTCTTT.